The 19 T cell receptor beta chains listed next were all sequenced from one sample in a study of T cells in localized non-small cell lung cancer. TCRdb's table, derived via immunoSEQ multiplex PCR, lists solely in-frame clones and lacks some. Of around 35,000 clones listed, roughly nine tenths are singletons. The source material was peripheral blood, sampled before any cancer treatment. The receptors here all came from a woman aged 40 to 75 with stage I lung adenocarcinoma.

This clone has a single count. At one boundary the junction diverges from the germline segment, which might be a read error. This chain connects TRBV12-5 to TRBJ2-6; no clear D. There are 15 residues in the CDR3. The germline gives CDR1 LGHNT, CDR2 FRNRAP. The CDR3 coding sequence is TGTGCTAGTGGTTCCGGTAACTCTGCGGCCAACGTCCTGACTTTC. Residues: CASGSGNSAANVLTF. Full variable domain (rest looked up from reference TRBV12-5 and TRBJ2-6): DARVTQTPRHKVTEMGQEVTMRCQPILGHNTVFWYRQTMMQGLELLAYFRNRAPLDDSGMPKDRFSAEMPDATLATLKIQPSEPRDSAVYFCASGSGNSAANVLTFGAGSRLTVL.

This chain connects TRBV4-1 to TRBJ2-7; D is possibly TRBD2 (5 bases). The CDR3 is 15 amino acids. Between the trimmed V and J ends, which lost 0 bases and 2 bases, there was a span of 11 bases. The V gene's germline CDR1 is MGHRA and CDR2 YSYEKL. This chain's CDR3 is CASSQEGRGAYEQYF. Here the CDR3 DNA reads TGCGCCAGCAGCCAAGAAGGTCGGGGAGCCTACGAGCAGTACTTC.

CDR3 bases: TGTGCCAGCAGAGAGGACAGTCGGAACACTGAAGCTTTCTTT. Its translation: CASREDSRNTEAFF. The chain uses TRBV28 and TRBJ1-1, with D possibly TRBD1 on 6 matching bases. The CDR3 loop spans 14 amino acids. Germline V gene sequence: CDR1 MDHEN, CDR2 SYDVKM. V lost 6 bases and J lost 1, with 12 bases in between.

This chain uses TRBV27 with TRBJ2-7; D unresolved. CDR3 length: 16 residues. The V and J ends lost 0 bases and 1 base respectively, with 13 bases between them. Germline loops: CDR1 MNHEY, CDR2 SMNVEV (reference sequence). The chain's CDR3 is CASSLSRPQPSYEQYF. The CDR3 nucleotides are TGTGCCAGCAGTTTATCGAGGCCCCAACCGTCCTACGAGCAGTACTTC.

The V and J genes are TRBV7-9 and TRBJ2-3; 10 bases align to TRBD2. V was clipped by 4 bases and J by 7 bases; unmatched bases: 11. There are 16 residues in the CDR3. Per the germline V gene, CDR1 is SEHNR and CDR2 is FQNEAQ (reference sequence). The DNA for the CDR3 is TGTGCCAGCAGCTCTACTGTCCTAGCGGGGGTGAATACGCAGTATTTT. Translating gives CASSSTVLAGVNTQYF.

The V call is TRBV2, the J call TRBJ2-5, with D unclear. The CDR3 is 13 amino acids. Trimming left V 3 bases short and J 0 bases short, with 5 bases between. CDR1 SNHLY and CDR2 FYNNEI come from the germline V gene. The CDR3, as DNA: TGTGCCAGCAGTGATTGGGACCAAGAGACCCAGTACTTC. Amino acid sequence: CASSDWDQETQYF.

The table lists this clone with a count of one. The chain joins TRBV19 to TRBJ1-1; possible D gene TRBD1, 5 bases. Trimming shortened V by 3 bases and J by 5 bases, and 16 bases separated the two germline ends. The CDR3 extends over 15 amino acids. Germline loops: CDR1 LNHDA, CDR2 SQIVND (reference sequence). The CDR3 nucleotides read TGTGCCAGTAGTATCAGGGACGGAGCGGGGACTGAAGCTTTCTTT. As protein: CASSIRDGAGTEAFF.

The chain carries TRBV11-3 and TRBJ2-6, with 9 nucleotides matching TRBD1. V dropped 5 bases and J dropped 16; count of bases not matched to a gene: 9. Germline V lookup: CDR1 SGHNT, CDR2 YENEEA. This CDR3 comprises 13 residues. The CDR3 spells CASSPESDRGLTF. DNA for the CDR3: TGTGCCAGCAGCCCCGAGAGCGACAGGGGGCTGACTTTC.

The chain employs TRBV4-3 and TRBJ2-7, with a weak D call TRBD2 (5 bases). Germline V gives CDR1 LGHNA, CDR2 YSLEER. The V end lost 0 bases, the J end lost 0 bases, and 21 bases lay between the germline ends. The CDR3 extends over 19 amino acids. Here the CDR3 reads CASSQDRDQEGVSSYEQYF. The CDR3 region has the DNA TGCGCCAGCAGCCAAGATCGGGATCAGGAAGGAGTGTCCTCCTACGAGCAGTACTTC.

For the CDR3, the DNA is TGTGCCAGCAGCCCCCAGGTTACTAACACAGATACGCAGTATTTT. It translates to CASSPQVTNTDTQYF. This chain links TRBV7-2 with TRBJ2-3; no clear D. Germline V CDR1 and CDR2: SGHTA, FQGNSA. The CDR3 has 15 amino acids. V was cut by 5 bases and J by 2 bases, with 14 bases left in between.

The chain carries TRBV5-1 and TRBJ2-3; D call uncertain. Germline V gives CDR1 SGHRS, CDR2 YFSETQ. Trimming pared 5 bases from V and 1 base from J, leaving 11 bases between. The CDR3 runs 14 residues. CDR3 in amino acids: CASRASLGTDTQYF. The CDR3 nucleotides read TGCGCCAGCAGAGCTAGTCTAGGCACAGATACGCAGTATTTT.

In its sample, this clone was seen a few times. V is TRBV19 and J is TRBJ1-1, with D unclear. Germline CDR1 reads LNHDA; CDR2 reads SQIVND (reference sequence). The CDR3 runs 13 residues. V lost 3 bases, J lost 10 bases, and 15 bases lay in between. The DNA for the CDR3 is TGTGCCAGTAGTATCGTGGGCGGTGGTGTAGCTTTCTTT. Translation: CASSIVGGGVAFF.

This chain joins TRBV5-1 and TRBJ2-5; D possibly matches TRBD1 or TRBD2 (6 bases each). Trimming cost V 0 bases and J 1 base, with 13 bases left between them. Germline assignment: CDR1 SGHRS and CDR2 YFSETQ. The CDR3 totals 16 residues. Written as DNA, the CDR3 is TGCGCCAGCAGCTTGGCCGGGGGCAGCCTCCAAGAGACCCAGTACTTC. It specifies CASSLAGGSLQETQYF.

This chain connects TRBV18 to TRBJ2-7; 9 nucleotides match TRBD1. Germline V gene sequence: CDR1 KGHSH, CDR2 LQKENI. The V and J ends lost 8 bases and 3 bases, in that order; junction bases with no gene match: 5. This CDR3 spans 13 amino acids. CDR3 in amino acids: CASAMGQGYEQYF. CDR3 nucleotides: TGTGCCAGCGCCATGGGACAGGGCTACGAGCAGTACTTC.

The chain recombines TRBV10-2 with TRBJ2-6; weak D call: TRBD1 (5 bases). CDR3 length: 14 amino acids. Per the germline V gene, CDR1 is WSHSY and CDR2 is SAAADI. Trimming pared 7 bases from V and 4 bases from J, leaving 11 bases between. CDR3 protein: CASTRVSGANVLTF. CDR3 DNA: TGCGCCAGCACCAGGGTGTCCGGGGCCAACGTCCTGACTTTC.

The rearrangement links TRBV27 to TRBJ2-5; 7 nucleotides line up with TRBD1. Germline CDR1 is MNHEY and CDR2 is SMNVEV (reference sequence). CDR3 length: 12 amino acids. Trimming took 6 bases from V and 7 from J; bases not matched to a gene: 5. CDR3 bases: TGTGCCAGCAGGGGACAGAACCCGACCCAGTACTTC. This gives the protein CASRGQNPTQYF.

The CDR3 is CASSHFRDSSAYEQYF. The CDR3 nucleotides are TGTGCCAGCAGCCATTTCCGGGACAGTTCAGCCTACGAGCAGTACTTC. The chain joins TRBV4-2 to TRBJ2-7; 7 positions agree with TRBD1. Germline values: CDR1 LGHNA, CDR2 YNFKEQ. This CDR3 is 16 amino acids long. V was clipped by 3 bases and J by 2 bases; unmatched bases: 10.

The gene calls are TRBV5-5 and TRBJ1-2, with D unclear. V lost 4 bases and J lost 8, with 12 bases in between. The CDR3 extends over 12 amino acids. Germline CDR1 reads SGHKS; CDR2 reads YYEKEE (reference sequence). Here the CDR3 DNA reads TGTGCCAGCAGCCTGTACACGGGGGGCTACACCTTC. It is translated as CASSLYTGGYTF.

This clone occurred once. The chain links TRBV2 to TRBJ2-5; the D gene is possibly TRBD1 (5 bases). The CDR3 is 14 amino acids. From germline, CDR1 is SNHLY and CDR2 FYNNEI. Trimming pared 1 base from V and 5 bases from J, leaving 11 bases between. CDR3 region: CASSEGQHWETQYF. The DNA for the CDR3 is TGTGCCAGCAGTGAAGGACAGCACTGGGAGACCCAGTACTTC. Supplemented by reference TRBV2 and TRBJ2-5, the full variable domain reads EPEVTQTPSHQVTQMGQEVILRCVPISNHLYFYWYRQILGQKVEFLVSFYNNEISEKSEIFDDQFSVERPDGSNFTLKIRSTKLEDSAMYFCASSEGQHWETQYFGPGTRLLVL.